Below, 5 T cell receptor beta chains from the same sample are listed, as sequenced in a study of Tregs in tolerant kidney transplant recipients. No antigen has been assigned to these receptors. Sequencing was performed with immunoSEQ multiplex PCR; in TCRdb, only in-frame clones are kept and a portion is missing. The sample records 30,000 or so clones, 82% being singletons. Material for sequencing was Tregs from blood cultured with allogeneic cells. Source of these receptors: a human donor in good health.

The chain employs TRBV5-1 and TRBJ2-3; D remains ambiguous. The CDR3 is 14 residues long. Trimming took 4 bases from V and 6 from J, leaving 15 bases between them. Germline-derived CDR1 and CDR2 are SGHRS and YFSETQ. The CDR3 nucleotides are TGCGCCAGCAGCGCCTTCCCTCCGGCGGATACGCAGTATTTT. This translates into CASSAFPPADTQYF. Variable domain in full (rest from reference TRBV5-1 and TRBJ2-3): KAGVTQTPRYLIKTRGQQVTLSCSPISGHRSVSWYQQTPGQGLQFLFEYFSETQRNKGNFPGRFSGRQFSNSRSEMNVSTLELGDSALYLCASSAFPPADTQYFGPGTRLTVL.

The rearrangement uses TRBV18 and TRBJ1-2; D uncertain. The germline gives CDR1 KGHSH, CDR2 LQKENI. V gave up 2 bases and J gave up 4 bases, with 11 bases separating them. This CDR3 is built from 14 residues. The CDR3 DNA reads as TGTGCCAGCTCACCAGGTCCGGAAATCTATGGCTACACCTTC. Encoded protein: CASSPGPEIYGYTF.

The chain is built from TRBV5-1 and TRBJ1-1; D not resolved. The CDR3 totals 16 residues. CDR1 is SGHRS and CDR2 is YFSETQ in the germline V gene. Deletions cut 5 bases from V and 1 base from J, with 18 bases between. CDR3 nucleotide sequence: TGCGCCAGCAGTCATAATGTCCCCGGCGGGAACACTGAAGCTTTCTTT. Amino acids: CASSHNVPGGNTEAFF.

The CDR3, as DNA: TGCGCCAGCAGCTTAAGACAGGGGTCGGAGACCCAGTACTTC. Its protein is CASSLRQGSETQYF. The chain is built from TRBV5-1 and TRBJ2-5; 8 positions agree with TRBD1. The CDR3 spans 14 residues. V lost 2 bases and J lost 5; bases outside the gene matches: 5. In germline, CDR1 is SGHRS, CDR2 YFSETQ. Complete variable domain (other parts from reference TRBV5-1 and TRBJ2-5): KAGVTQTPRYLIKTRGQQVTLSCSPISGHRSVSWYQQTPGQGLQFLFEYFSETQRNKGNFPGRFSGRQFSNSRSEMNVSTLELGDSALYLCASSLRQGSETQYFGPGTRLLVL.

The J gene is TRBJ1-1, the V gene TRBV7-2, with TRBD1 as a possible D gene (5 bases). Trimming stripped 5 bases from V and 1 base from J, with 14 bases between. This CDR3 has 15 residues. Per germline, CDR1 SGHTA and CDR2 FQGNSA. CDR3 residues: CASSRGLWPNTEAFF. In DNA form, the CDR3 reads TGTGCCAGCAGCCGGGGCCTTTGGCCGAACACTGAAGCTTTCTTT.